This T cell receptor (beta chain) originates from a study of type 1 and type 2 diabetes patients. The length of the CDR3 is 15 residues. Germline assignment: CDR1 GTSNPN and CDR2 SVGIG (reference sequence). V lost 0 bases to trimming and J lost 5 bases, with 16 bases between them. Genomic DNA was the PCR template. The TCR beta CDR3 region was amplified using 30 forward and 13 reverse primers. TCRdb reprocessed the multiplex PCR reads with MiXCR, giving one entry per CDR3 protein. The sample lists a few hundred thousand distinct CDR3 sequences, approximately 45% occurring once. The chain joins TRBV30 to TRBJ2-5; a possible D gene is TRBD1 (5 bases). The sample was peripheral blood mononuclear cells (PBMCs). The sequence was obtained from a man aged 18 to 30 with type 2 diabetes. In DNA, the CDR3 is TGTGCCTGGAGTGTACAATGGGGCCTGGGGGAGACCCAGTACTTC. This sequence encodes CAWSVQWGLGETQYF. Using reference TRBV30 and TRBJ2-5 for the parts outside the CDR3, the full variable domain is SQTIHQWPATLVQPVGSPLSLECTVEGTSNPNLYWYRQAAGRGLQLLFYSVGIGQISSEVPQNLSASRPQDRQFILSSKKLLLSDSGFYLCAWSVQWGLGETQYFGPGTRLLVL.